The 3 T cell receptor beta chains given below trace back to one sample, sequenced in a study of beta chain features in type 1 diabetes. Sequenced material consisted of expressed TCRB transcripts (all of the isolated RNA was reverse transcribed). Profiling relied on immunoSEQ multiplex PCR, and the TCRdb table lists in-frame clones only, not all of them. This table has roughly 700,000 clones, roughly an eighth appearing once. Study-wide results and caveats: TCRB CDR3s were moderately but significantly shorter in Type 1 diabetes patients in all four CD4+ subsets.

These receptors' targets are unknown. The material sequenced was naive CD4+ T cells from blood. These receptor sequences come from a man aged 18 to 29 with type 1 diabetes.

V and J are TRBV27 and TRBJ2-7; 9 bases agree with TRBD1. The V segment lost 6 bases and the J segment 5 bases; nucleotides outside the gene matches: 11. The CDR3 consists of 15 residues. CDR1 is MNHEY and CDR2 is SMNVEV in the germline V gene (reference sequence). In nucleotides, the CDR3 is TGTGCCAGCAGAGACACGGGACAGGGTCTAGACGAGCAGTACTTC. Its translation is CASRDTGQGLDEQYF.

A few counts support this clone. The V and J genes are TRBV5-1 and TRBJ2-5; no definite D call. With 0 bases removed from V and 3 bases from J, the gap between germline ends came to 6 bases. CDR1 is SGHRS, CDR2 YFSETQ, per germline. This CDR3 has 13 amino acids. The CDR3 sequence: CASSLGQKETQYF. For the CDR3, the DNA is TGCGCCAGCAGCTTGGGGCAGAAAGAGACCCAGTACTTC. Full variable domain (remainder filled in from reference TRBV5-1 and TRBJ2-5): KAGVTQTPRYLIKTRGQQVTLSCSPISGHRSVSWYQQTPGQGLQFLFEYFSETQRNKGNFPGRFSGRQFSNSRSEMNVSTLELGDSALYLCASSLGQKETQYFGPGTRLLVL.

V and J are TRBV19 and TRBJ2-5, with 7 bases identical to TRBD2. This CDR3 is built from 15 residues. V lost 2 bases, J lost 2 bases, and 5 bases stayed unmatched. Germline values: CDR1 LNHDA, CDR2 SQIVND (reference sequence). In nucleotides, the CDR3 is TGTGCCAGTAGTATACTAGCGGAGCCTCAAGAGACCCAGTACTTC. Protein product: CASSILAEPQETQYF.